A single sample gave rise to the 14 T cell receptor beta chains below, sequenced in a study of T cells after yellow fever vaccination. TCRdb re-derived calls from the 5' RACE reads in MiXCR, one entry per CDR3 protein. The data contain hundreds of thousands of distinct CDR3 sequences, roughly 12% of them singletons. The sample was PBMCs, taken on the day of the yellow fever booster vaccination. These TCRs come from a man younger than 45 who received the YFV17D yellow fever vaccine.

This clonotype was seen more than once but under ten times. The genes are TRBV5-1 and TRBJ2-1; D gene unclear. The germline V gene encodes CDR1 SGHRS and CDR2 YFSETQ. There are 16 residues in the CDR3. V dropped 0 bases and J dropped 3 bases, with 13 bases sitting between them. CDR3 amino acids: CASSLDTSINYNEQFF. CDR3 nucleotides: TGCGCCAGCAGCTTGGACACATCTATTAACTACAATGAGCAGTTCTTC.

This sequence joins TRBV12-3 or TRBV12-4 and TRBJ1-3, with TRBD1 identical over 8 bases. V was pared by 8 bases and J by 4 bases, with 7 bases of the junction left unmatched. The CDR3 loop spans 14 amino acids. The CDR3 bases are TGTGCCAGCGACAGGGGAGAAGGCGGAAACACCATATATTTT. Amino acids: CASDRGEGGNTIYF.

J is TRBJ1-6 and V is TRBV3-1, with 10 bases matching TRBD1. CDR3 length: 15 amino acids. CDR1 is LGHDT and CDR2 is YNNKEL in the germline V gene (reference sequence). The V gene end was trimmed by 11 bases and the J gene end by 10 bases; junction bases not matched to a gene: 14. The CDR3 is CASCLTGTGDSPLHF. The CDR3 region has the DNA TGTGCCTCCTGCCTCACAGGGACAGGGGACTCACCCCTCCACTTT.

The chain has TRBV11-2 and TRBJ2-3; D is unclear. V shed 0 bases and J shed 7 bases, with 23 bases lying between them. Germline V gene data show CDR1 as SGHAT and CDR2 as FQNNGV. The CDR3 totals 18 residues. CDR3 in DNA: TGTGCCAGCAGCTTAGATTCCTTTGGACGGGTTAATGGAAATACGCAGTATTTT. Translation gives CASSLDSFGRVNGNTQYF.

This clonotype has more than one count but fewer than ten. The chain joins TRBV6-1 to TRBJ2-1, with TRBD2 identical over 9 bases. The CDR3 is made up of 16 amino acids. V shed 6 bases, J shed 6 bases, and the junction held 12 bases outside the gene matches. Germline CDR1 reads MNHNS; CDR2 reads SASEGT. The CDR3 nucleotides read TGTGCCAGCAGCGGGTGGCGGGAGGGCCAGGGCAATGAGCAGTTCTTC. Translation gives CASSGWREGQGNEQFF.

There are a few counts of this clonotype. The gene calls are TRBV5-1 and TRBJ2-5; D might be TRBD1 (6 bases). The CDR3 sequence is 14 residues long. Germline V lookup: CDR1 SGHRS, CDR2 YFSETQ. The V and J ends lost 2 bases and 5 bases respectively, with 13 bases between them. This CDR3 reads CASSLLQGRETQYF. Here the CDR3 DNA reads TGCGCCAGCAGCTTATTACAGGGAAGGGAGACCCAGTACTTC.

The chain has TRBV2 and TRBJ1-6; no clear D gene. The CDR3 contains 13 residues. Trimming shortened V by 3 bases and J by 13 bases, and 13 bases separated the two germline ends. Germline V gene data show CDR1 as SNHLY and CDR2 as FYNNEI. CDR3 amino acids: CASSEAPSAPLHF. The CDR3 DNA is TGTGCCAGCAGTGAGGCCCCTTCGGCTCCCCTCCACTTT.

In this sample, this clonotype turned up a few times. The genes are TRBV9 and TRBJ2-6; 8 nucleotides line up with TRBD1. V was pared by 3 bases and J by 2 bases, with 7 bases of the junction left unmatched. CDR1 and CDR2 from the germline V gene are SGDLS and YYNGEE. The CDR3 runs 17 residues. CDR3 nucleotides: TGTGCCAGCAGCGGTGGACAGGGTGGGCCTGGGGCCAACGTCCTGACTTTC. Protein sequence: CASSGGQGGPGANVLTF.

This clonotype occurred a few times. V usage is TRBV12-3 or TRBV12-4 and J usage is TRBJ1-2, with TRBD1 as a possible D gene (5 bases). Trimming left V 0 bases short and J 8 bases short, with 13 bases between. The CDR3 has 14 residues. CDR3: CASSLASGRRGYTF. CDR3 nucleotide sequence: TGTGCCAGCAGTTTAGCTTCAGGGCGTAGGGGCTACACCTTC.

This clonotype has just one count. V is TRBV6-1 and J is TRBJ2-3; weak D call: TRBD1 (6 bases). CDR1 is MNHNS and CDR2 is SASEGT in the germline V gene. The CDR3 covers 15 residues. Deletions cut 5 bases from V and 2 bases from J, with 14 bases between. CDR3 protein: CASSNGQTYTDTQYF. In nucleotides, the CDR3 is TGTGCCAGCAGTAATGGACAGACATACACAGATACGCAGTATTTT.

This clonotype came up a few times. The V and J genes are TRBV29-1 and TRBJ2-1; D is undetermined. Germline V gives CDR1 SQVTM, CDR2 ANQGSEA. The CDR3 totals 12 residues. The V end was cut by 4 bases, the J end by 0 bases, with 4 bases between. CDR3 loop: CSVVRSYNEQFF. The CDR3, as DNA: TGCAGCGTTGTTCGCTCCTACAATGAGCAGTTCTTC.

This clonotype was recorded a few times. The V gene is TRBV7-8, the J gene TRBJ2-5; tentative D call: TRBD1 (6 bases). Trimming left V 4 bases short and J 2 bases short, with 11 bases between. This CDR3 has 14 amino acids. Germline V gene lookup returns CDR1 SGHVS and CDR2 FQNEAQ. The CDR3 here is CASSWSQGQETQYF. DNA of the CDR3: TGTGCCAGCAGCTGGTCACAGGGACAAGAGACCCAGTACTTC.

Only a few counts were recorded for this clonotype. CDR3 sequence (DNA): TGTGCCAGCAGTTACGATCGATCCCACTCCTACAATGAGCAGTTCTTC. Translated: CASSYDRSHSYNEQFF. This chain joins TRBV6-5 and TRBJ2-1; D uncertain. This CDR3 comprises 16 residues. Germline CDR1 reads MNHEY; CDR2 reads SVGAGI. V lost 2 bases to trimming and J lost 0 bases, with 11 bases between them.

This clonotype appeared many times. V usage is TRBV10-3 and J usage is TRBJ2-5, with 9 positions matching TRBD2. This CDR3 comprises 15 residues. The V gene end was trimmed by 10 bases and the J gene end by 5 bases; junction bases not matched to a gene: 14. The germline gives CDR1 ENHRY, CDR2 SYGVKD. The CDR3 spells CATRFSGSRWETQYF. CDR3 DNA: TGTGCCACCCGATTTAGCGGGAGTCGGTGGGAGACCCAGTACTTC.